This TCR beta chain was captured in a study of blood T cell repertoires in COVID-19. Assay used: immunoSEQ multiplex PCR; TCRdb lists only in-frame clones, some missing. The sample contains approximately 150,000 clones, roughly 87% of which appear only once. The CDR3 contains 12 residues. The V and J ends lost 6 bases and 11 bases respectively, with 13 bases between them. The gene calls are TRBV12-3 or TRBV12-4 and TRBJ1-4; tentatively, D is TRBD1 (5 bases). The receptor was derived from a human donor with acute COVID-19. The donor label of this sample is uncertain. Sequencing was performed on PBMCs or T cells enriched from blood (not recorded which). The CDR3 nucleotides read TGTGCCAGCAGACCCAATCGGGGGAAACTGTTTTTT. Translating it yields CASRPNRGKLFF.